The 3 T cell receptor beta chains in this list originate from one sample, sequenced in a study of cytomegalovirus exposure and HLA in healthy donors (dated by TCRdb to between 2016 and 2019). Receptor amplification or capture employed the immunoSEQ multiplex PCR assay. The multiplex PCR relied on a mix of 60 forward primers for TCR Vbeta segments and 13 reverse primers for TCR Jbeta segments. The clones in this table, taken by TCRdb from immuneACCESS, are in-frame only. Not every clone is retained; where verified, under half of the shortfall comes from an unresolved V gene, and the cause of the rest is unknown. This sample gives about 59,000 clones in total; 83% of them show up just once. The ten largest make up roughly 1.5% of the sample. Input material: PBMCs. Receptor source: a human donor in good health.

This chain uses TRBV27 with TRBJ2-5; 10 nucleotides agree with TRBD1. The V segment lost 4 bases and the J segment 2 bases; nucleotides outside the gene matches: 7. The CDR3 runs to 16 residues. Germline CDR1 and CDR2: MNHEY and SMNVEV (reference sequence). CDR3 amino acids: CASSSIRTGGQETQYF. CDR3 DNA sequence: TGTGCCAGCAGTTCAATACGGACAGGGGGGCAAGAGACCCAGTACTTC.

The chain is built from TRBV28 and TRBJ2-1, with TRBD2 matching 9 bases. V lost 6 bases, J lost 6 bases, and 9 bases stayed unmatched. Germline CDR1 MDHEN, CDR2 SYDVKM. The CDR3 length is 15 residues. The chain's CDR3 is CASRASGRTSNEQFF. The CDR3 coding sequence is TGTGCCAGCAGGGCCAGCGGGAGGACGTCCAATGAGCAGTTCTTC.

There are a few counts of this clone. The chain employs TRBV6-1 and TRBJ2-7; D is perhaps TRBD2 (6 bases). The germline V gene has CDR1 MNHNS and CDR2 SASEGT. V gave up 1 base and J gave up 3 bases, with 16 bases separating them. CDR3 length: 16 residues. CDR3 sequence reads: CASSEGPPGVSYEQYF. Written as DNA, the CDR3 is TGTGCCAGCAGTGAAGGTCCTCCGGGGGTCAGCTACGAGCAGTACTTC.